The rows below give T cell receptor beta chains drawn from one sample of a study of read filtering for tumor transcriptome and immune sequencing. MiXCR was run by TCRdb on the reads, yielding one entry per CDR3 protein. The sample carries tens of thousands of distinct CDR3 sequences, around 20% recorded once. Sequencing used a population of CD138-negative cells sorted from bone marrow. Every receptor here comes from a donor at least 40 years old with multiple myeloma. The CDR3 runs from the conserved cysteine through the conserved F or W. The D gene is left open where the match is weak. Expanded clones are given a class, and other clones once, few, many or no size at all.

j_call d_call clone_size v_call cdr3_aa cdr3_nt
TRBJ2-1 NA medium-sized TRBV28 CASSYTDEQFF TGTGCCAGCAGTTACACGGATGAGCAGTTCTTC
TRBJ1-5 NA many TRBV28 CASSTPLAGSGQPQHF TGTGCCAGCAGTACCCCTCTGGCAGGGTCGGGCCAGCCCCAGCATTTT
TRBJ2-3 NA NA TRBV27 CASSSSPSRQVHDSQYF TGTGCCAGCAGTTCATCCCCATCGAGACAGGTGCACGATTCGCAGTATTTT
TRBJ1-1 NA many TRBV20-1 CSARRTYYEAFF TGCAGTGCTAGAAGAACGTACTACGAAGCTTTCTTT
TRBJ2-3 NA many TRBV2 CASSDSPTTSTDTQYF TGTGCCAGCAGTGATTCCCCGACCACTAGCACAGATACGCAGTATTTT
TRBJ2-7 NA many TRBV3-1 CASSQVSEPSGRRNEQYF TGTGCCAGCAGCCAAGTAAGCGAACCTAGTGGGAGACGCAACGAGCAGTACTTC
TRBJ2-7 TRBD2 NA TRBV7-9 CASSLVGGSSYEQYF TGTGCCAGCAGCTTGGTGGGCGGGAGCTCCTACGAGCAGTACTTC
TRBJ2-1 TRBD2 many TRBV7-9 CASSLPGTSGYNEQFF TGTGCCAGCAGCCTCCCCGGGACTAGCGGGTACAATGAGCAGTTCTTC
TRBJ1-1 TRBD1 many TRBV28 CAITLTGDTEAFF TGTGCCATCACCTTAACAGGGGACACTGAAGCTTTCTTT
TRBJ2-3 NA many TRBV6-2/TRBV6-3 CASSYLVGTDTQYF TGTGCCAGCAGTTACTTGGTGGGAACAGATACGCAGTATTTT
TRBJ2-1 TRBD2 many TRBV2 CASSEASTSGNEQFF TGTGCCAGCAGTGAGGCAAGTACTAGCGGAAATGAGCAGTTCTTC
TRBJ1-1 TRBD1 NA TRBV7-9 CASSTGQGGTASF TGTGCCAGCAGTACCGGACAGGGGGGGACAGCTTCCTTT
TRBJ2-2 NA many TRBV9 CASSVVRSRENTGELFF TGTGCCAGCAGCGTAGTTCGGTCCAGAGAAAACACCGGGGAGCTGTTTTTT
TRBJ2-1 TRBD1 many TRBV9 CASSVVGTGSYNEQFF TGTGCCAGCAGCGTAGTTGGGACAGGGTCCTACAATGAGCAGTTCTTC
TRBJ2-2 NA many TRBV19 CASSIGALDHVGELFF TGTGCCAGTAGTATAGGGGCGTTAGATCACGTCGGGGAGCTGTTTTTT
TRBJ2-1 TRBD2 few TRBV20-1 CSAKDLAGGHEQFF TGCAGTGCTAAAGATCTAGCGGGAGGCCATGAGCAGTTCTTC
TRBJ2-7 TRBD1 many TRBV20-1 CSARFRDRGYEQYF TGCAGTGCTAGGTTCCGGGACAGGGGGTACGAGCAGTACTTC
TRBJ1-1 NA NA TRBV7-2 CASSLDKIEAFF TGTGCCAGCAGCTTAGACAAGATTGAAGCTTTCTTT
TRBJ2-2 NA many TRBV6-2/TRBV6-3 CASSYDGRNTGELFF TGTGCCAGCAGTTATGACGGGAGAAACACCGGGGAGCTGTTTTTT
TRBJ2-1 NA NA TRBV12-3/TRBV12-4 CASSFVNNEQFF TGTGCCAGCAGTTTTGTGAACAATGAGCAGTTCTTC
TRBJ1-5 NA few TRBV28 CASSRDSNQPQHF TGTGCCAGCAGCCGGGACAGCAATCAGCCCCAGCATTTT
TRBJ2-5 NA many TRBV20-1 CSAVTDPDQETQYF TGCAGTGCCGTCACCGACCCCGACCAAGAGACCCAGTACTTC
TRBJ2-3 NA many TRBV6-5 CASSHQGASTDTQYF TGTGCCAGCAGCCACCAAGGGGCTAGCACAGATACGCAGTATTTT
TRBJ1-5 NA NA TRBV9 CASILEVGQQPQNF TGTGCCAGCATCCTCGAAGTAGGACAACAGCCCCAGAATTTT
TRBJ1-2 NA few TRBV19 CASMEGEYGYTF TGTGCCAGTATGGAGGGGGAATATGGCTACACCTTC
TRBJ2-3 TRBD1 many TRBV27 CASSIFRDRGLDTQYF TGTGCCAGCAGTATCTTCCGGGACAGGGGGCTGGATACGCAGTATTTT
TRBJ2-3 NA many TRBV19 CAIGQAGDTQYF TGTGCCATCGGACAGGCGGGGGATACGCAGTATTTT
TRBJ2-5 NA many TRBV29-1 CSVEGHAQETQYF TGCAGCGTTGAAGGACATGCGCAAGAGACCCAGTACTTC
TRBJ2-7 NA many TRBV28 CASSSGNSYEQYF TGTGCCAGCAGTTCCGGGAACTCCTACGAGCAGTACTTC
TRBJ1-1 TRBD1 NA TRBV5-1 CASSLAPLTGTEAFF TGCGCCAGCAGCTTGGCCCCCCTGACAGGGACTGAAGCTTTCTTT
TRBJ2-1 TRBD2 many TRBV24-1 CATSDSIGSGKAGEQFF TGTGCCACCAGTGATTCTATCGGTAGCGGGAAGGCGGGGGAGCAGTTCTTC
TRBJ2-1 TRBD1 many TRBV29-1 CSGGQGDHNEQFF TGCAGCGGGGGACAGGGGGACCACAATGAGCAGTTCTTC
TRBJ1-1 NA many TRBV28 CASSLLTGPWVNTEAFF TGTGCCAGCAGTTTATTAACGGGGCCGTGGGTGAACACTGAAGCTTTCTTT
TRBJ2-1 NA medium-sized TRBV20-1 CSARQDESQYNEQFF TGCAGTGCAAGACAGGATGAATCGCAATACAATGAGCAGTTCTTC
TRBJ2-7 NA many TRBV5-1 CASSLPDFAYEQYF TGCGCCAGCAGCCTGCCTGACTTCGCCTACGAGCAGTACTTC
TRBJ2-7 NA many TRBV20-1 CSARQGSSYEQYF TGCAGTGCTAGACAGGGGAGCTCCTACGAGCAGTACTTC
TRBJ2-7 NA many TRBV4-1 CASSQGGPLSYEQYF TGCGCCAGCAGCCAAGGAGGGCCCCTCTCCTACGAGCAGTACTTC
TRBJ2-1 TRBD2 many TRBV7-8 CASSLGSGSGNEQFF TGTGCCAGCAGCTTAGGTAGCGGGAGTGGCAATGAGCAGTTCTTC
TRBJ2-1 NA NA TRBV29-1 CSSQGHRNEQFF TGCAGCTCCCAAGGTCATAGGAATGAGCAGTTCTTC
TRBJ2-4 TRBD2 many TRBV4-1 CASSHPTSGSAKNIQYF TGCGCCAGCAGCCACCCAACTAGCGGGAGTGCCAAAAACATTCAGTACTTC
TRBJ2-1 NA many TRBV7-7 CASGRGAGEQFF TGTGCCAGCGGACGGGGAGCGGGCGAGCAGTTCTTC
TRBJ2-1 TRBD1 many TRBV18 CASSQGQVYNEQFF TGTGCCAGCTCACAAGGACAGGTCTACAATGAGCAGTTCTTC
TRBJ2-1 TRBD2 NA TRBV19 CASSIGGPGLEAEQLF TGTGCCAGTAGTATAGGGGGGCCGGGACTAGAAGCTGAGCAGCTCTTC
TRBJ1-2 TRBD1 many TRBV30 CAWSLPGQGNYGYTF TGTGCCTGGAGTCTTCCGGGACAGGGGAACTATGGCTACACCTTC
TRBJ2-1 TRBD2 NA TRBV20-1 CSAGDGTSGHYNEQFF TGCAGCGCTGGAGATGGAACTAGCGGTCATTACAATGAGCAGTTCTTC
TRBJ2-1 NA few TRBV20-1 CSASLRPRNEQFF TGCAGTGCTAGTTTGCGGCCACGCAATGAGCAGTTCTTC
TRBJ2-1 TRBD1 many TRBV10-3 CATHPGTGGNNEQFF TGTGCCACCCACCCGGGGACAGGGGGCAACAATGAGCAGTTCTTC
TRBJ2-5 TRBD2 few TRBV7-9 CASSLVKWLAEETQYF TGTGCCAGCAGCTTAGTAAAGTGGCTAGCGGAAGAGACCCAGTACTTC
TRBJ2-5 NA many TRBV20-1 CSGSGVLRETQYF TGCAGTGGATCAGGGGTGTTAAGAGAGACCCAGTACTTC
TRBJ2-1 TRBD2 many TRBV19 CASSPPGGGGPGNEQFF TGTGCCAGTAGTCCCCCCGGCGGGGGAGGGCCCGGCAATGAGCAGTTCTTC
TRBJ2-4 TRBD1 few TRBV28 CASSLGQGVVRAKNIQYF TGTGCCAGCAGTTTAGGGCAGGGGGTGGTGAGAGCCAAAAACATTCAGTACTTC
TRBJ2-7 TRBD2 medium-sized TRBV14 CASSPLAGGRYEQYF TGTGCCAGCAGCCCCCTAGCGGGAGGGCGCTACGAGCAGTACTTC
TRBJ2-3 TRBD1 few TRBV30 CAWSVHRGDTGASTDTQYF TGTGCCTGGAGTGTACACCGAGGGGACACAGGGGCCAGCACAGATACGCAGTATTTT
TRBJ1-5 NA many TRBV2 CASSAANKGPQHF TGTGCCAGCAGTGCCGCCAACAAGGGGCCCCAGCATTTT